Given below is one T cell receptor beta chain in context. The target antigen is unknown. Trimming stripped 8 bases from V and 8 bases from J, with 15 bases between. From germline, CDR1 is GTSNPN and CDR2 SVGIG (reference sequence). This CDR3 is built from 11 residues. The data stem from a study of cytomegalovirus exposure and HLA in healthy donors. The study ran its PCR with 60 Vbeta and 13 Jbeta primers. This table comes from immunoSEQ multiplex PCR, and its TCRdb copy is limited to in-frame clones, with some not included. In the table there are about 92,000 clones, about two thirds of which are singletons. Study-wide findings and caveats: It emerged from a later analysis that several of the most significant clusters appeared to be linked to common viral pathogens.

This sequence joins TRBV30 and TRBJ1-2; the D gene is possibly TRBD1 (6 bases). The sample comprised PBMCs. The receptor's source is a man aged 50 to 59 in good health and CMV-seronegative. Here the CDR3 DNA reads TGTGCCCAGAGGCGGGGGCAGGGCTACACCTTC. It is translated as CAQRRGQGYTF.